This T cell receptor beta chain was profiled in a study of cytomegalovirus exposure and HLA in healthy donors (dated by TCRdb to 2016 to 2017). Study-level background: According to a later analysis, the 110 or so validation repertoires were produced on the same platform as the approximately 610 repertoires of the first cohort. To predict cytomegalovirus infection status, the study combined high-throughput TCR immunosequencing, statistical association of individual TCRs with disease status, and machine learning. The study aimed to test whether signatures of past pathogen exposure could be identified by cataloging public T cell receptors. Along with the approximately 600-subject first cohort, a separate validation cohort of over 90 different subjects was used.

Clipping removes 7 bases from V and 4 bases from J, with 7 as the unmatched junction base count. The CDR3 runs 15 residues from the cysteine to the phenylalanine. Kept here is only the CDR3 DNA, which spans 45 bases and is read in frame from base 1. CDR1 and CDR2, looked up from the germline V gene, are ENHRY and SYGVKD. What the research found in general, with its limitations: The study gave a list of about 160 TCR beta chains associated with cytomegalovirus. In vitro tests confirmed that three of the cytomegalovirus-associated TCR beta chains recognize cytomegalovirus antigens. A later analysis had no HLA typing for the validation cohort, so co-occurrence there was scored across all 120 repertoires. Most TCR sequences were seen in very few donors, while some public TCRs were found in many individuals. It was suggested by the authors that the approach could potentially be generalized to other disease states and immunological phenotypes. Of the cluster scores, 85% to 95% were above 0 in a later analysis, which found that TCRs clustered in the first cohort also tended to co-occur in the 120 validation repertoires. In both the original and validation cohorts, the classifier was reported to diagnose cytomegalovirus status with high specificity and sensitivity.

Donors formed part of the validation cohort, which comprised fewer than 150 subjects and was distinct from the first cohort of several hundred subjects. A note on this clone: The target of this receptor is not known. Base qualities are not at hand, and no much larger clone is one base apart.

Library construction relied on the immunoSEQ multiplex PCR assay. The original methods were these. A statistical classification framework was built for diagnosing cytomegalovirus status from the catalog of TCR beta chain sequences. TCRdb took over this immuneACCESS table, retaining in-frame rearrangements with V and J assigned. Such tables are incomplete; in checked studies, under half of the missing clones stem from an unresolved V gene, and the remainder is unexplained. From that table come the V and J calls and clone size; the DNA was used to work out D and trimming. Counted in this sample were more than 85,000 clones; about 92% of them appeared once. The ten largest clonotypes hold 1.5% to 2% of the sample.

Sequenced material: PBMCs. This sequence was found in a woman aged 18-29 years in good health and CMV-seronegative. Recombination joined TRBV10-3 with TRBJ2-1; TRBD2 lines up with 10 middle nucleotides. At the DNA level, the sequence is TGTGCCATCAAAGGGCTAGCGGGGGATTACAATGAGCAGTTCTTC. This yields the protein CAIKGLAGDYNEQFF.